This paragraph covers one TCR beta chain sequence. What it binds is not known. The CDR3 contains 17 residues. Trimming stripped 0 bases from V and 6 bases from J, with 15 bases between. Germline V gene data show CDR1 as MNHNY and CDR2 as SVGAGI (reference sequence). This sample is part of a study of T-cell memory formation after mild COVID-19. Constant-segment primers were used for 5'RACE, and the resulting TCR alpha and TCR beta cDNA libraries carried sample barcodes and UMIs. A single record per CDR3 protein comes from TCRdb applying MiXCR to the 5' RACE reads. The table includes 89,000 or so distinct CDR3 sequences, over 10% detected once. Study observations and caveats: Later expanders leaned CD4+, whereas day 15 to 85 contracting clones were balanced CD4/CD8.

V gene TRBV6-6 combines with J gene TRBJ1-6, with a tentative D call TRBD1 (6 bases). Source material: PBMCs or a T cell subset sorted from them (not recorded which). This clonotype was sampled from a man younger than 30 who had mild COVID-19 (a few samples of this study predate the infection). Cell type and time point are not known. The CDR3 loop reads CASSYSKDSISNSPLHF. The CDR3, as DNA: TGTGCCAGCAGTTACTCGAAGGACAGCATAAGTAATTCACCCCTCCACTTT.